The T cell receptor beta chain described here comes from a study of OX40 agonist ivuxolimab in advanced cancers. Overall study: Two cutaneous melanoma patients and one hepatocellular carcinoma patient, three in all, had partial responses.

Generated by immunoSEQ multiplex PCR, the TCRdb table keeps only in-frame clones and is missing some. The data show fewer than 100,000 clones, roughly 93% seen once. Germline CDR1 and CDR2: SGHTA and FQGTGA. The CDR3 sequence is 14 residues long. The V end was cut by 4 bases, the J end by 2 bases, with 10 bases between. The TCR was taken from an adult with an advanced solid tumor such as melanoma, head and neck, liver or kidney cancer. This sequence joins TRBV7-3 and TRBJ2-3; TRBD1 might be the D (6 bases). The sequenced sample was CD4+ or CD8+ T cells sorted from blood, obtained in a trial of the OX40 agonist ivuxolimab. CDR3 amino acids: CASSSGQFTDTQYF. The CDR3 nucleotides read TGTGCCAGCAGCTCGGGACAATTCACAGATACGCAGTATTTT.